This entry lists 8 T cell receptor beta chains sequenced from one sample in a study of cytomegalovirus exposure and HLA in healthy donors. PCR used 60 Vbeta primers and 13 Jbeta primers. TCRdb's table, derived via immunoSEQ multiplex PCR, lists solely in-frame clones and lacks some. This repertoire shows roughly 250,000 clones, approximately 80% found once; its top ten account for approximately 0.3%. Sequenced sample: PBMCs. The receptors stem from a girl aged 2 to 10 in good health and CMV-seronegative.

The chain combines TRBV28 with TRBJ2-7; D not certain. The germline V gene encodes CDR1 MDHEN and CDR2 SYDVKM. Trimming shortened V by 4 bases and J by 6 bases, and 7 bases separated the two germline ends. CDR3 size: 11 residues. The CDR3 sequence is CASSSTSEQYF. In DNA, the CDR3 is TGTGCCAGCAGTTCCACATCCGAGCAGTACTTC.

The rearrangement joins TRBV5-4 to TRBJ2-5, with 7 bases fitting TRBD2. This CDR3 has 15 residues. V gave up 2 bases and J gave up 5 bases; unmatched junction bases: 9. Germline V gene data show CDR1 as SGHNT and CDR2 as YYREEE (reference sequence). CDR3 region: CASSFFGGSRETQYF. The CDR3 DNA reads as TGTGCCAGCAGCTTTTTTGGCGGGAGTAGGGAGACCCAGTACTTC.

The chain joins TRBV5-1 to TRBJ2-5, with a weak D call TRBD2 (5 bases). Germline CDR1 reads SGHRS; CDR2 reads YFSETQ. The CDR3 consists of 15 residues. Trimming took 0 bases from V and 1 from J, leaving 10 bases between them. Here the CDR3 DNA reads TGCGCCAGCAGCTTGGCCGGACTTTTCCAAGAGACCCAGTACTTC. This translates into CASSLAGLFQETQYF.

The V call is TRBV5-1, the J call TRBJ2-7; 10 bases map to TRBD2. This CDR3 has 14 residues. J lost 3 bases, V lost 1 base, and 1 base had no gene match. Germline values: CDR1 SGHRS, CDR2 YFSETQ. CDR3 nucleotide sequence: TGCGCCAGCAGCTTGACTAGCGGGGTCTACGAGCAGTACTTC. This encodes CASSLTSGVYEQYF. Filled out from reference TRBV5-1 and TRBJ2-7, the complete variable domain reads KAGVTQTPRYLIKTRGQQVTLSCSPISGHRSVSWYQQTPGQGLQFLFEYFSETQRNKGNFPGRFSGRQFSNSRSEMNVSTLELGDSALYLCASSLTSGVYEQYFGPGTRLTVT.

The chain links TRBV6-1 to TRBJ2-7; TRBD2 aligns across 7 bases. Trimming removed 4 bases from V and 2 bases from J; junction bases left unmatched: 8. CDR1 and CDR2 from the germline V gene are MNHNS and SASEGT. CDR3 length: 15 amino acids. The CDR3 bases are TGTGCCAGCAGTGGGGGAGGGGCCTGGACCTACGAGCAGTACTTC. This sequence encodes CASSGGGAWTYEQYF.

On this clone itself: One end of the junction is discordant with germline, which a read error may explain. The CDR3 DNA reads TGTTCCAGCAGCTTAGCCGAGGGCGCGAACACTGAAGCTTTCTTT. Translation gives CSSSLAEGANTEAFF. The chain couples TRBV7-9 to TRBJ1-1; D unresolved. The CDR3 length is 15 residues. The germline V gene has CDR1 SEHNR and CDR2 FQNEAQ (reference sequence).

V usage is TRBV5-1 and J usage is TRBJ2-7; TRBD2 might be the D (6 bases). CDR3 size: 17 residues. Trimming shortened V by 7 bases and J by 4 bases, and 27 bases separated the two germline ends. The germline gives CDR1 SGHRS, CDR2 YFSETQ. CDR3 in amino acids: CASCGFVVSAAGYEQYF. The CDR3 DNA is TGCGCCAGCTGTGGATTCGTAGTATCGGCTGCGGGGTACGAGCAGTACTTC. Full variable domain (remainder filled in from reference TRBV5-1 and TRBJ2-7): KAGVTQTPRYLIKTRGQQVTLSCSPISGHRSVSWYQQTPGQGLQFLFEYFSETQRNKGNFPGRFSGRQFSNSRSEMNVSTLELGDSALYLCASCGFVVSAAGYEQYFGPGTRLTVT.

V gene TRBV15 combines with J gene TRBJ1-5; D perhaps matches TRBD1 (5 bases). V lost 3 bases to trimming and J lost 5 bases, with 14 bases between them. The CDR3 contains 15 residues. Germline V gene lookup returns CDR1 LNHNV and CDR2 YYDKDF (reference sequence). The CDR3 sequence: CATSSRGHRYQPQHF. CDR3 bases: TGTGCCACCAGCAGCCGCGGACATCGATATCAGCCCCAGCATTTT.